Sequencing of this TCR beta chain was carried out in a study of lymphopenia after photon versus proton radiotherapy (dated by TCRdb to the late 2010s). Some background on the complete study: The study compared the immunological effects of photon versus proton radiation therapy in patients with gastrointestinal tumors who developed high-grade lymphopenia. The study aimed to characterize how the two radiation modalities differ in their impact on the immune system. The cohort comprised roughly 20 patients with gastrointestinal tumors who received either photon or proton therapy and then developed lymphopenia. What the authors observed across the whole study: The survival association was assessed only in patients who died, and the authors presented better survival with proton therapy as a possibility rather than a demonstrated result. Among patients across the cohort who died, overall survival time showed an inverse correlation with a larger post-nadir drop in TCR diversity. During treatment, patients who received photon therapy lost naive T cells and TCR diversity and gained effector/memory populations, whereas patients who received proton therapy remained relatively stable. After the lymphocyte count nadir, oligoclonal expansion, especially of CD8+ Temra cells, was observed in photon-treated repertoires, and the drop in diversity was driven by this expansion.

For CDR1 and CDR2, the germline V gene lists SNHLY and FYNNEI. The CDR3 runs 15 residues from the cysteine to the phenylalanine. Only CDR3 DNA is held: 45 bases, read in frame from base 1. V is cut by 6 bases and J by 0 bases, and the space between the germline ends is 12 bases. In regard to this clone: It lacks a known antigen. Base quality data are lacking; no much larger clone is found one base away.

Library preparation used the immunoSEQ multiplex PCR assay. T cell repertoires were profiled by deep sequencing of rearranged TCR beta loci, alongside multiparametric flow cytometry. The table comes from immuneACCESS by way of TCRdb, which keeps in-frame sequences with V and J called. Part of the clones is missing from these tables; in studies checked, under half for an unresolved V gene and the rest for unknown reasons. The sample table records about 83,000 clones; 65% to 85% of these occur just once. Roughly 1.4% of the sample goes to the ten largest clones. The receptor's source is a man aged 55 to 70 with pancreatic cancer. Sequencing used peripheral blood, obtained from a patient treated with proton-based radiotherapy. The chain couples TRBV2 to TRBJ1-3, with the identity of the D gene unclear. The bases read TGTGCCAGCAGCGCCACAGTGACCTCTGGAAACACCATATATTTT. Translated, this is CASSATVTSGNTIYF.